These 3 T cell receptor beta chains originate from one sample sequenced in a study of blood T cell repertoires in COVID-19. TCRdb's copy holds only in-frame clones and misses some; the assay was immunoSEQ multiplex PCR. In the table there are 150,000 to 200,000 clones, approximately 80% of which are singletons. Source material: PBMCs or T cells enriched from blood (not recorded which). The source is a man in his forties who had recovered from COVID-19.

This clone was counted a single time. V gene TRBV2 combines with J gene TRBJ1-2, with a tentative D call TRBD1 (6 bases). This CDR3 has 14 amino acids. Trimming left V 6 bases short and J 3 bases short, with 14 bases between. The germline V gene encodes CDR1 SNHLY and CDR2 FYNNEI. The CDR3 sequence: CASSYGQLYYGYTF. Written as DNA, the CDR3 is TGTGCCAGCAGCTATGGACAGTTATACTATGGCTACACCTTC.

V usage is TRBV3-1 (or the pseudogene TRBV3-2) and J usage is TRBJ1-4; D call uncertain. Deletions cut 3 bases from V and 7 bases from J, with 6 bases between. Germline CDR1 and CDR2: LGHDT and YNNKEL (reference sequence). The CDR3 covers 12 residues. The CDR3 coding sequence is TGTGCCAGCAGCCAGGAGGGTGAAAAACTGTTTTTT. It translates to CASSQEGEKLFF.

The chain carries TRBV7-3 and TRBJ2-1; 9 nucleotides match TRBD1. The CDR3 sequence is 16 residues long. Germline CDR1 SGHTA, CDR2 FQGTGA. With V trimmed by 4 bases and J by 6 bases, 10 bases remained unmatched. The CDR3 sequence: CASSSGGTGYSNEQFF. The CDR3 coding sequence is TGTGCCAGCAGCTCAGGGGGGACAGGGTACAGCAATGAGCAGTTCTTC.